These 8 T cell receptor beta chains originate from one sample sequenced in a study of PD-1 blockade in classical Hodgkin lymphoma (dated by TCRdb to the early 2020s). Preparation of the library involved the immunoSEQ multiplex PCR assay. The immuneACCESS repertoire file appears here via TCRdb, limited to in-frame rearrangements. These files lack a portion of the clones; in checked studies, under half of the deficit traces to unresolved V genes, and the cause of the others is not known. This sample has under 20,000 clones in its table, and about 75% of those were observed once. The top ten hold roughly 2.6% of the sample. What the time point label conveys for this sample: cycle 4 day 1 (C4D1), after around six weeks of nivolumab. Every trial patient had relapsed following autologous stem cell transplantation, and prior brentuximab vedotin exposure was what differed among cohorts A, B and C. A Miltenyi CD4+ T cell isolation kit was used for magnetic negative selection to purify CD4+ T cells from thawed PBMCs.

The sample in question was CD4+ T cells from blood, obtained before the fourth cycle of nivolumab. The receptors derive from a human donor with classical Hodgkin lymphoma.

The chain links TRBV27 to TRBJ2-7; 15 nucleotides line up with TRBD2. This CDR3 spans 14 amino acids. V was clipped by 6 bases and J by 6 bases; unmatched bases: 3. CDR1 is MNHEY and CDR2 is SMNVEV in the germline V gene (reference sequence). As DNA, the CDR3 is TGTGCCAGCAGGTTGGGACTAGCGGGGGGCGAGCAGTACTTC. This gives the protein CASRLGLAGGEQYF.

This clone was counted between two and nine times. The chain is built from TRBV23-1 and TRBJ1-1; 10 nucleotides match TRBD1. TRBV23-1 is assigned to the ORF class and has an uncertain function. There are 22 residues in the CDR3. V shed 4 bases, J shed 0 bases, and the junction held 23 bases outside the gene matches. In DNA form, the CDR3 reads TGCGCCAGCAGTCCGCAAATTACGTACCGGCGCCCCGGACAGGGGGTGAACACTGAAGCTTTCTTT. This codes for CASSPQITYRRPGQGVNTEAFF.

The V gene is TRBV30, the J gene TRBJ1-2, with 7 nucleotides matching TRBD1. The CDR3 runs to 12 residues. The J segment lost 4 bases and the V segment lost 4 bases, leaving 3 bases of the junction unmatched. From germline, CDR1 is GTSNPN and CDR2 SVGIG (reference sequence). The CDR3 protein is CAWTTGTYGYTF. The CDR3 DNA sequence: TGTGCCTGGACGACAGGGACCTATGGCTACACCTTC.

In this sample, this clone turned up a few times. V usage is TRBV11-3 and J usage is TRBJ2-2; 8 bases fit TRBD2. This CDR3 has 14 amino acids. Germline loops: CDR1 SGHNT, CDR2 YENEEA. J lost 1 base, V lost 9 bases, and 4 bases had no gene match. This chain's CDR3 is CASTGTRNTGELFF. CDR3 coding DNA: TGTGCCAGTACCGGGACTAGGAACACCGGGGAGCTGTTTTTT.

The chain couples TRBV10-3 to TRBJ2-3, with D tentatively TRBD2 (5 bases). The CDR3 has 14 residues. Trimming took off 8 bases at V and 3 bases at J, with 15 bases between the two ends. The germline gives CDR1 ENHRY, CDR2 SYGVKD. The CDR3 loop is CAISSFLATDTQYF. CDR3 in DNA: TGTGCCATCTCATCCTTCCTAGCTACAGATACGCAGTATTTT.

This sequence joins TRBV4-1 and TRBJ2-7; D perhaps matches TRBD1 (6 bases). V was pared by 0 bases and J by 3 bases, with 15 bases between. CDR3 length: 16 amino acids. CDR1 and CDR2 (germline): MGHRA, YSYEKL. The chain's CDR3 is CASSQEPGTNNYEQYF. In DNA, the CDR3 is TGCGCCAGCAGCCAAGAGCCCGGGACAAATAACTACGAGCAGTACTTC.

This chain joins TRBV7-9 and TRBJ2-3; 12 bases are shared with TRBD1. This CDR3 comprises 16 residues. The V gene's germline CDR1 is SEHNR and CDR2 FQNEAQ (reference sequence). The trim removed 4 bases at V and 2 bases at J, leaving 4 bases unmatched. CDR3 region: CASSWGTGGNTDTQYF. The CDR3 region has the DNA TGTGCCAGCAGCTGGGGGACAGGGGGCAACACAGATACGCAGTATTTT.

The V call is TRBV4-2, the J call TRBJ2-2, with D hard to call. Between the trimmed V and J ends, which lost 2 bases and 4 bases, there was a span of 8 bases. Germline CDR1 reads LGHNA; CDR2 reads YNFKEQ. The CDR3 totals 14 residues. The CDR3 reads CASSQRVATGELFF. The CDR3 coding sequence is TGTGCCAGCAGCCAAAGGGTGGCCACCGGGGAGCTGTTTTTT.